The TCR beta chain under discussion was sequenced for a study of Ad26.COV2.S vaccination and SARS-CoV-2 variants. The protocol was immunoSEQ multiplex PCR, while the TCRdb copy is restricted to in-frame clones and leaves out a portion. This table has about 400,000 clones, 83% appearing once. Treatment meaning: roughly 20 received Ad26.COV2.S at low or high dose, single or two shots; several received placebo; per-sample allocation not given. It was on day 63 after the first vaccine or placebo injection that samples were taken. The material sequenced was peripheral blood, taken in a trial of Ad26.COV2.S vaccine versus placebo. This receptor was taken from a person between 18 and 65 years old who received the Ad26.COV2.S COVID-19 vaccine or a placebo.

The CDR3 region is CASRYSGSSYEQYF. CDR3 nucleotides: TGTGCCAGCAGATATAGCGGGAGCTCCTACGAGCAGTACTTC. The rearrangement uses TRBV28 and TRBJ2-7; 9 positions agree with TRBD2. The CDR3 consists of 14 residues. V gave up 6 bases and J gave up 0 bases; unmatched junction bases: 3. Germline CDR1 is MDHEN and CDR2 is SYDVKM.